This T cell receptor beta chain was profiled in a study of blood T cell repertoires in COVID-19. Turning to the study itself: The analysed material was cDNA or gDNA that came from T cells, B-cell-depleted T cells, or PBMCs.

CDR3 size: 13 residues. The V end was cut by 5 bases, the J end by 5 bases, with 12 bases between. Germline V gene lookup returns CDR1 SGHNT and CDR2 YENEEA. Those enrolled, adults aged roughly 18 to 89 years, came from under 25 US areas. Categorization into cohorts depended on clinical history that participants reported. Original processing notes: Amplifying reference gene primers gave estimates of nucleated cell counts. Assay used: immunoSEQ multiplex PCR; TCRdb lists only in-frame clones, some missing. Clonal size and the V and J genes are those of that table, whereas D and trimming came from the DNA. The repertoire includes about 310,000 clones, around nine tenths of them detected once, and about 9.9% sits in the top ten.

Input material: PBMCs or T cells enriched from blood (not recorded which). The chain couples TRBV11-3 to TRBJ1-1; D unclear. This TCR came from a woman in her 40s who had recovered from COVID-19. The CDR3 protein is CASSINSRTEAFF. CDR3 coding DNA: TGTGCCAGCAGCATCAACTCGCGTACTGAAGCTTTCTTT.